This T cell receptor (beta chain) originates from a study of T cells in localized non-small cell lung cancer. Germline V lookup: CDR1 SQVTM, CDR2 ANQGSEA. CDR3 length: 16 amino acids. Trimming took 6 bases from V and 5 from J; bases not matched to a gene: 19. Generated by immunoSEQ multiplex PCR, the TCRdb table keeps only in-frame clones and is missing some. The table lists about 40,000 clones, around 85% of them singletons. Of note for this clone: Its antigen is as yet unknown.

Study-level findings and limits: Sequencing was limited to one tumor region, leaving the possibility of heterogeneity open. Clonality of T cells reached its maximum in uninvolved adjacent lung, surpassing tumor.

Specimen: peripheral blood, collected before any cancer treatment. V usage is TRBV29-1 and J usage is TRBJ2-7; 7 bases map to TRBD2. The receptor's source is a man between 40 and 70 years old with stage I lung adenocarcinoma. Here the CDR3 reads CSVGGERDGSGDEQYF. Written as DNA, the CDR3 is TGCAGCGTGGGGGGGGAGCGGGACGGCAGTGGAGACGAGCAGTACTTC.